This record concerns one T cell receptor (beta chain) sequence. This record belongs to a study of blood T cell repertoires in COVID-19. Across the study: T cells, B-cell-depleted T cells, or PBMCs provided the cDNA or gDNA that served as material.

The CDR3 totals 15 residues. Germline V CDR1 and CDR2: KGHSH, LQKENI. J lost 7 bases, V lost 5 bases, and 8 bases had no gene match. Clones were read by immunoSEQ multiplex PCR, and TCRdb kept only the in-frame ones, dropping some. This table has about 250,000 clones, 65% to 90% appearing once. V gene TRBV18 combines with J gene TRBJ2-2; 9 bases map to TRBD1. The clonotype comes from a man aged 45-65 years with COVID-19, enrolled during active disease. The sequenced sample was peripheral blood. The CDR3 coding sequence is TGTGCCAGCTCATCGGGACAGGGCGGCGGCGGGGAGCTGTTTTTT. It is translated as CASSSGQGGGGELFF. Full variable domain (outside the CDR3, taken from reference TRBV18 and TRBJ2-2): NAGVMQNPRHLVRRRGQEARLRCSPMKGHSHVYWYRQLPEEGLKFMVYLQKENIIDESGMPKERFSAEFPKEGPSILRIQQVVRGDSAAYFCASSSGQGGGGELFFGEGSRLTVL.